This T cell receptor beta chain was captured by sequencing in a study of blood T cells in healthy people across ages. Study-level results: More naive CD4+ cells and higher diversity marked long-lived donors relative to aged donors. TCR beta diversity, measured per million T cells, fell in a roughly linear way with age.

CDR1 and CDR2 from the germline V gene are SGHTA and FQGNSA. The ends were cut back, 1 base at V and 6 bases at J, with 15 bases in the middle. This CDR3 region has 16 residues. A second PCR of roughly 7 to 11 cycles used a sample-barcoded 5' primer and a J-beta primer mix. One entry per CDR3 protein, called by TCRdb with MiXCR from the 5' RACE reads. Of roughly 2 million distinct CDR3 sequences in the sample, about 50% were seen once. Turning to this clonotype: Its matching antigen is unknown.

A minimum of 7 million PBMCs was isolated per sample. This TCR was sampled from a woman aged 40 to 49 in good health. The sequenced sample consisted of blood. V gene TRBV7-2 combines with J gene TRBJ1-4, with D unclear. CDR3 nucleotide sequence: TGTGCCAGCAGCTTAGGGCCGCCGGACGGCCATGAAAAACTGTTTTTT. Residues: CASSLGPPDGHEKLFF.